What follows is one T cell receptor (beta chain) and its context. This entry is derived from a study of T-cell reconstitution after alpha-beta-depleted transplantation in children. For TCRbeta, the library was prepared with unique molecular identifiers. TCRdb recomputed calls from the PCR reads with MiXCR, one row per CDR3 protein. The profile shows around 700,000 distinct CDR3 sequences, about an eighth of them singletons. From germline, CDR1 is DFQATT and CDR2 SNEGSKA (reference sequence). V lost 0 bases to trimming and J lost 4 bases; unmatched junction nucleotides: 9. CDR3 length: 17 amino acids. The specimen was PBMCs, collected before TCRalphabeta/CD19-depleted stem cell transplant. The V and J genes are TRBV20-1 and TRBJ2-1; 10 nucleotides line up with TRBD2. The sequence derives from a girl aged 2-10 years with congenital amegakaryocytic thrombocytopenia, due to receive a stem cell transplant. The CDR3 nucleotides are TGCAGTGCTAGAGATTGGCTAGCGGGAGCGGGTTACAATGAGCAGTTCTTC. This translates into CSARDWLAGAGYNEQFF.